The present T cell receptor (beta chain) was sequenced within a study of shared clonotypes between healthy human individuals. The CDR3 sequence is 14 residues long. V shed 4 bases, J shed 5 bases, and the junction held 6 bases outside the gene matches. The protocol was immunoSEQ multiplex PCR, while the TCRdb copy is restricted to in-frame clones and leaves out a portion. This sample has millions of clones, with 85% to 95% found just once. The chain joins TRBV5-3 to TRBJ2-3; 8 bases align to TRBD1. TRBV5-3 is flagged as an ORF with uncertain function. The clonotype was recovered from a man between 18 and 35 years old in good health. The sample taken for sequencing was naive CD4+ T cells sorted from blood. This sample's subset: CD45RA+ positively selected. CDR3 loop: CARSPDRVGDTQYF. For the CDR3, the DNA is TGTGCCAGAAGCCCGGACAGGGTTGGAGATACGCAGTATTTT.